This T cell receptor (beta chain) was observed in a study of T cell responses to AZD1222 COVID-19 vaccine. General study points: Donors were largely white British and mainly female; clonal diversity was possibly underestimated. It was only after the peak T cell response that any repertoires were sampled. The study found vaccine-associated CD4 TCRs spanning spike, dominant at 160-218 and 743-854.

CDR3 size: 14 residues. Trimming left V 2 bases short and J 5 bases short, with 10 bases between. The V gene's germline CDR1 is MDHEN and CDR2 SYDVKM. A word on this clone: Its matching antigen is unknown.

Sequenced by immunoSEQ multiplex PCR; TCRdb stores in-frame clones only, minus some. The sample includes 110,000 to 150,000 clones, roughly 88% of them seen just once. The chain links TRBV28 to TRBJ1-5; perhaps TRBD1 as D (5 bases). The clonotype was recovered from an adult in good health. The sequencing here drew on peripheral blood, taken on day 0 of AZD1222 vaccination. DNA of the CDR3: TGTGCCAGCAGTTTAGGAGGGGCTTATCAGCCCCAGCATTTT. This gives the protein CASSLGGAYQPQHF.